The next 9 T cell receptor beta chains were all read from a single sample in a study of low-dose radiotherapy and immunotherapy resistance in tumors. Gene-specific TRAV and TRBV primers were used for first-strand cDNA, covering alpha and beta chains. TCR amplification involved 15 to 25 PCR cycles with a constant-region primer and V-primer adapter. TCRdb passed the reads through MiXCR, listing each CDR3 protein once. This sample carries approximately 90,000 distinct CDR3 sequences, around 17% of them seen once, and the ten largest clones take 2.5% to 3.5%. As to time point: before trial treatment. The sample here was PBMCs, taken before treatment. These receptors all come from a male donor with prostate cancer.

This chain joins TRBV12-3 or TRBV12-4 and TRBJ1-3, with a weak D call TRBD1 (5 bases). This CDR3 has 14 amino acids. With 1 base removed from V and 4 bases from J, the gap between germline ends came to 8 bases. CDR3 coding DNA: TGTGCCAGCAGTTTAGGGGGCCTCGGAAACACCATATATTTT. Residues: CASSLGGLGNTIYF.

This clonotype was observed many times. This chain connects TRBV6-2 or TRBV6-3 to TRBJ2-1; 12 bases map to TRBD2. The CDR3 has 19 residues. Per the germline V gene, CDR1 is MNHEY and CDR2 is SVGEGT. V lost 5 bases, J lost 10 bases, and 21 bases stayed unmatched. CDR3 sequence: CASSEVWASGGAGGREQFF. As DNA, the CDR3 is TGTGCCAGCAGTGAAGTCTGGGCTAGCGGGGGGGCCGGGGGTAGGGAGCAGTTCTTC.

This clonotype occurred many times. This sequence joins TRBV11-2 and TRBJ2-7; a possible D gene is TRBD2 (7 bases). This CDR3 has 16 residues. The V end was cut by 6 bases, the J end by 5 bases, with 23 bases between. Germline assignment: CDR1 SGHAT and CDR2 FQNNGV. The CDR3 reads CASRRGVGGRGHEQYF. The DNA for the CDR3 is TGTGCCAGCAGACGGGGGGTAGGAGGCAGGGGACACGAGCAGTACTTC.

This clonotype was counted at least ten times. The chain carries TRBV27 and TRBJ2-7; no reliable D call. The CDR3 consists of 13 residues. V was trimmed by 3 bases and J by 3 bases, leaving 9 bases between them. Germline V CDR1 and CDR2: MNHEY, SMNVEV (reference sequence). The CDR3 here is CASSLGKNYEQYF. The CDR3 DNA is TGTGCCAGCAGTTTGGGCAAAAACTACGAGCAGTACTTC.

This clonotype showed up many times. CDR3: CASRDLSPSGWGEQFF. Written as DNA, the CDR3 is TGCGCCAGCAGGGACCTGAGTCCCTCAGGGTGGGGTGAGCAGTTCTTC. The chain has TRBV10-2 and TRBJ2-1; D perhaps matches TRBD1 (5 bases). Germline CDR1 is WSHSY and CDR2 is SAAADI. The CDR3 contains 16 residues. V was shortened by 6 bases and J by 9 bases, with 24 bases between the two germline ends.

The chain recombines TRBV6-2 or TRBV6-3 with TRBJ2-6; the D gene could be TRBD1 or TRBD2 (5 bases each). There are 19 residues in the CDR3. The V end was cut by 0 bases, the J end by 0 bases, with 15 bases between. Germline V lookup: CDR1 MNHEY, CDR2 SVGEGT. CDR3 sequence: CASSYSEGRRTSGANVLTF. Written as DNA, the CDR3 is TGTGCCAGCAGTTACTCCGAGGGGCGAAGGACCTCTGGGGCCAACGTCCTGACTTTC.

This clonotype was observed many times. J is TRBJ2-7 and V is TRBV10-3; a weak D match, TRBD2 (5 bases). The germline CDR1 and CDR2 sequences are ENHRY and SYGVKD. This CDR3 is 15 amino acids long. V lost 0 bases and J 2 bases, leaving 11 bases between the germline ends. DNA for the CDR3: TGTGCCATCAGTGAGTCGATGGCGGGTACCTACGAGCAGTACTTC. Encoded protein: CAISESMAGTYEQYF.

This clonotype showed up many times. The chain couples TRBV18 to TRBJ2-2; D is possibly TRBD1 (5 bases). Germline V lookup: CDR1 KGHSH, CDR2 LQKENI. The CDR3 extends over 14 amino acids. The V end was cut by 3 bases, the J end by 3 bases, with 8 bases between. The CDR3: CASSPETDTGELFF. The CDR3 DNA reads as TGTGCCAGCTCACCGGAGACAGACACCGGGGAGCTGTTTTTT.

The chain's CDR3 is CASRGGSGGSTEAFF. The CDR3 region has the DNA TGCGCCAGCAGGGGGGGTTCCGGGGGGAGCACTGAAGCTTTCTTT. The chain is built from TRBV5-1 and TRBJ1-1, with D possibly being TRBD1 (5 bases). Looked up from germline, CDR1 is SGHRS and CDR2 is YFSETQ. The CDR3 extends over 15 amino acids. Trimming removed 5 bases from V and 4 bases from J, with 18 bases in between.